The rows below give T cell receptor beta chains drawn from one sample of a study of cytomegalovirus exposure and HLA in healthy donors. TCRdb's copy holds only in-frame clones and misses some; the assay was immunoSEQ multiplex PCR. The table has under 200,000 clones, more than 65% seen once. Source material: PBMCs. The receptor set was obtained from a woman in her 40s in good health and CMV-seropositive. CDR3s include the opening cysteine and the closing phenylalanine or tryptophan. Fields, in order: clone size, J gene, V gene, D gene, CDR3 DNA, CDR3 protein. A D gene is named only where the DNA matches it firmly. Clone size is shown for a subset of rows, as once, few, many or a class of expanded clone.

.,TRBJ1-3,TRBV6-6,TRBD1,TGTGCCAGCAGCCCCATGACAGGGGACAACACCATATATTTT,CASSPMTGDNTIYF
.,TRBJ2-4,TRBV29-1,TRBD1,TGCAGCGTCGTCGGGACAGGGGGCTTTTTAGCCAAAAACATTCAGTACTTC,CSVVGTGGFLAKNIQYF
few,TRBJ1-2,TRBV9,TRBD1,TGTGCCAGCAGCGCAGATACAGGGGAAGACTATGGCTACACCTTC,CASSADTGEDYGYTF
.,TRBJ2-7,TRBV6-1,.,TGTGCCAGCAGTGACTCAGCGCTGAGCTCCTACGAGCAGTACTTC,CASSDSALSSYEQYF
.,TRBJ1-1,TRBV7-2,.,TGTGCCAGCAGCTTAGTGGCGGAGAACCCTGAAGCTTTCTTT,CASSLVAENPEAFF
few,TRBJ1-6,TRBV6-1,.,TGTGCCAGCAGTGAAGAAGGTAGGGGGAATTCACCCCTCCACTTT,CASSEEGRGNSPLHF
.,TRBJ2-7,TRBV6-1,.,TGTGCCAGCAGTGTCCTCCGGGGTTACTACGAGCAGTACTTC,CASSVLRGYYEQYF
few,TRBJ2-7,TRBV7-6,TRBD2,TGTGCCAGCAGTCCGGGGACTAGCGGCTCCTACGAGCAGTACTTC,CASSPGTSGSYEQYF
.,TRBJ2-7,TRBV7-9,.,TGTGCCAGCAGCTTAGTATCTGTCCCCGGCGAGCAGTACTTC,CASSLVSVPGEQYF
.,TRBJ2-2,TRBV7-9,TRBD1,TGTGCCAGCAGCGGAGCAAACCAGGGGGTCGATGCCGGGGAGCTGTTTTTT,CASSGANQGVDAGELFF
.,TRBJ2-3,TRBV19,TRBD2,TGTGCCAGTCGGCTAGCGGGGGGGCCTAGCACAGATACGCAGTATTTT,CASRLAGGPSTDTQYF
.,TRBJ2-3,TRBV5-1,.,TGCGCCAGCAGCTTGAGTGCGTACGGGGACACAGATACGCAGTATTTT,CASSLSAYGDTDTQYF
.,TRBJ1-2,TRBV28,TRBD1,TGTGCCAGCAGTTTAGACAGGGTTGTTGGCTACACCTTC,CASSLDRVVGYTF
.,TRBJ2-7,TRBV10-3,.,TGTGCCATCAGTGAGTCGGGGGAAGCGGGCAACCCCTACGAGCAGTACTTC,CAISESGEAGNPYEQYF
few,TRBJ1-2,TRBV6-5,.,TGTGCCAGCAGTAGACAGGACAATGCCGGGGGCTACACCTTC,CASSRQDNAGGYTF
few,TRBJ1-3,TRBV5-6,.,TGTGCCAGCAGCTCAGGGGCTGGAAACACCATATATTTT,CASSSGAGNTIYF
.,TRBJ2-1,TRBV11-3,.,TGTGCCAGCAGCTTAGATCAAGGGGAGGACAATGAGCAGTTCTTC,CASSLDQGEDNEQFF
.,TRBJ2-5,TRBV19,.,TGTGCCAGTAGTATAGAGTTGAGACTCGGCCCCGGGGCCCAGTACTTC,CASSIELRLGPGAQYF
many,TRBJ1-2,TRBV5-6,TRBD1,TGTGCCAGCAGCTCGACAGGGGGCTACACCTTC,CASSSTGGYTF
few,TRBJ1-1,TRBV6-1,.,TGTGCCAGCAGTACGTATCAGGGTGGTGACACTGAAGCTTTCTTT,CASSTYQGGDTEAFF
.,TRBJ1-4,TRBV2,.,TGTGCCAGCGGGCGAACTAATGAAAAACTGTTTTTT,CASGRTNEKLFF
.,TRBJ1-5,TRBV9,TRBD1,TGTGCCAGCAGCGTCTCAGGGGGAAATCAGCCCCAGCATTTT,CASSVSGGNQPQHF
.,TRBJ2-3,TRBV28,TRBD2,TGTGCCAGCAGTTCGGGACTAGCGGGGTACACAGATACGCAGTATTTT,CASSSGLAGYTDTQYF
.,TRBJ2-1,TRBV27,TRBD2,TGTGCCAGCGCTTCAGGGCGGGGGGGCTACAATGAGCAGTTCTTC,CASASGRGGYNEQFF
.,TRBJ2-7,TRBV7-2,TRBD1,TGTGCCAGCAGCTTGCCCGGGACAGGGTCTTCCGAGCAGTACTTC,CASSLPGTGSSEQYF
.,TRBJ2-1,TRBV7-8,.,TGTGCCAGCAGCTTAGGGGAGGTGTACAATGAGCAGTTCTTC,CASSLGEVYNEQFF
.,TRBJ2-1,TRBV5-4,TRBD2,TGTGCCAGCAGCAGAGACGGGGGGGCCTACAATGAGCAGTTCTTC,CASSRDGGAYNEQFF
.,TRBJ2-7,TRBV19,.,TGTGCCAGTAGTATAGGTGAGCACTACGAGCAGTACTTC,CASSIGEHYEQYF
.,TRBJ2-4,TRBV28,TRBD2,TGTGCCAGCAGTTTGACTAGCGCAGCCAAAAACATTCAGTACTTC,CASSLTSAAKNIQYF